Below, 28 T cell receptor beta chains from the same sample are listed, as sequenced in a study of cytomegalovirus exposure and HLA in healthy donors. Researchers ran the PCR with 60 Vbeta and 13 Jbeta primers. Assay: immunoSEQ multiplex PCR; the TCRdb copy retains only in-frame clones and omits some. The sample has roughly 73,000 clones, 84% seen once. The sample consisted of PBMCs. These receptors all come from a woman aged 50 to 65 in good health and CMV-seronegative.

This chain connects TRBV5-6 to TRBJ2-2; possible D gene TRBD2, 5 bases. From germline, CDR1 is SGHDT and CDR2 YYEEEE. CDR3 length: 13 amino acids. Trimming took 3 bases from V and 6 from J, leaving 9 bases between them. In DNA, the CDR3 is TGTGCCAGCAGCTGGCGGGTTCCCGGGGAGCTGTTTTTT. It specifies CASSWRVPGELFF. The full variable domain, rest sourced from reference TRBV5-6 and TRBJ2-2, is DAGVTQSPTHLIKTRGQQVTLRCSPKSGHDTVSWYQQALGQGPQFIFQYYEEEERQRGNFPDRFSGHQFPNYSSELNVNALLLGDSALYLCASSWRVPGELFFGEGSRLTVL.

This sequence joins TRBV25-1 and TRBJ2-5; 8 bases are shared with TRBD2. Per the germline V gene, CDR1 is MGHDK and CDR2 is SYGVNS. V lost 2 bases, J lost 4 bases, and 6 bases stayed unmatched. The CDR3 spans 15 residues. CDR3 sequence (DNA): TGTGCCAGCAGTGAAATAAGCGGGAGATTAGAGACCCAGTACTTC. It encodes CASSEISGRLETQYF.

This sequence joins TRBV6-1 and TRBJ1-3; 8 nucleotides line up with TRBD1. The CDR3 is 19 amino acids. Germline V gene lookup returns CDR1 MNHNS and CDR2 SASEGT. The V segment lost 2 bases and the J segment 0 bases; nucleotides outside the gene matches: 12. This chain's CDR3 is CASSEQFWTGLSSGNTIYF. The CDR3 DNA is TGTGCCAGCAGTGAACAATTCTGGACAGGGCTAAGCTCTGGAAACACCATATATTTT.

V and J are TRBV9 and TRBJ2-1, with 8 nucleotides matching TRBD2. The germline V gene has CDR1 SGDLS and CDR2 YYNGEE. The CDR3 has 16 amino acids. Losses at the gene ends were 0 bases for V and 7 bases for J; bases not matched to a gene: 9. The CDR3 protein is CASSVEPSGLVNEQFF. DNA for the CDR3: TGTGCCAGCAGCGTAGAGCCTAGCGGGTTAGTTAATGAGCAGTTCTTC.

The chain joins TRBV15 to TRBJ1-6; possible D gene TRBD1, 6 bases. CDR3 length: 13 residues. CDR1 LNHNV and CDR2 YYDKDF come from the germline V gene (reference sequence). Trimming stripped 2 bases from V and 10 bases from J, with 9 bases between. In DNA form, the CDR3 reads TGTGCCACCAGCAGACAGGGGAGCTCACCCCTCCACTTT. It yields the protein CATSRQGSSPLHF.

The CDR3 protein is CASSPGGLGGYTF. The CDR3 coding sequence is TGTGCCAGCAGCCCTGGAGGGCTGGGGGGCTACACCTTC. The rearrangement uses TRBV25-1 and TRBJ1-2, with no clear D. The germline V gene has CDR1 MGHDK and CDR2 SYGVNS. This CDR3 spans 13 amino acids. The V gene lost 6 bases and the J gene lost 8 bases, with 16 bases spanning the gap.

Only one count was recorded for this clone. V is TRBV7-2 and J is TRBJ1-2, with 8 bases identical to TRBD1. Germline lookup yields CDR1 SGHTA and CDR2 FQGNSA. The CDR3 is 14 residues long. Trimming cost V 4 bases and J 8 bases; bases outside gene matches: 9. CDR3 protein: CASSSLGTGNGYTF. CDR3 nucleotides: TGTGCCAGCAGCTCCCTGGGGACAGGTAACGGCTACACCTTC.

This clone has only one observation. This chain links TRBV5-1 with TRBJ1-1, with a possible D match to TRBD1 (5 bases). V was trimmed by 0 bases and J by 1 base, leaving 16 bases between them. Germline V CDR1 and CDR2: SGHRS, YFSETQ. This CDR3 contains 17 residues. The CDR3 DNA reads as TGCGCCAGCAGCTTGGCCGGGGTCGGGGGGGGGAACACTGAAGCTTTCTTT. Amino acid sequence: CASSLAGVGGGNTEAFF.

This clone is a singleton in its sample. The CDR3 DNA reads as TGTGCCAGTAGACCGAACGGTGAACGAGGAGCTTTCTTT. Amino acid sequence: CASRPNGERGAFF. The V gene is TRBV19, the J gene TRBJ1-1; D is unclear. The CDR3 runs to 13 residues. V dropped 6 bases and J dropped 10 bases, with 18 bases sitting between them. Germline loops: CDR1 LNHDA, CDR2 SQIVND (reference sequence).

The chain employs TRBV28 and TRBJ2-5; 12 positions agree with TRBD1. This CDR3 contains 17 residues. The ends lost 4 bases at V and 2 bases at J; junction bases unmatched: 8. Germline V gene sequence: CDR1 MDHEN, CDR2 SYDVKM. Written as DNA, the CDR3 is TGTGCCAGCAGTTGGACACCGGGACAGGGGGCTCAAGAGACCCAGTACTTC. Its protein product is CASSWTPGQGAQETQYF.

The CDR3 DNA sequence: TGTGCCACCAGCAGAGGGGCAGGGCGCTACGAGCAGTACGTC. This gives the protein CATSRGAGRYEQYV. The chain uses TRBV15 and TRBJ2-7; TRBD1 might be the D (5 bases). Germline lookup yields CDR1 LNHNV and CDR2 YYDKDF (reference sequence). Between the trimmed V and J ends, which lost 1 base and 3 bases, there was a span of 10 bases. The CDR3 runs to 14 residues.

This clone occurred once. V gene TRBV6-5 combines with J gene TRBJ2-3; D is possibly TRBD2 (5 bases). Germline CDR1 and CDR2: MNHEY and SVGAGI. V lost 5 bases and J 5 bases, leaving 11 bases between the germline ends. The CDR3 runs 13 residues. Here the CDR3 reads CASSTPAGDTQYF. In nucleotides, the CDR3 is TGTGCCAGCAGTACCCCCGCGGGAGATACGCAGTATTTT.

The rearrangement links TRBV28 to TRBJ2-1, with 10 positions matching TRBD2. Losses at the gene ends were 4 bases for V and 5 bases for J; bases not matched to a gene: 5. This CDR3 has 15 amino acids. Germline V gives CDR1 MDHEN, CDR2 SYDVKM. This chain's CDR3 is CASSSGLADHNEQFF. DNA for the CDR3: TGTGCCAGCAGTTCAGGACTAGCGGACCACAATGAGCAGTTCTTC. Supplemented by reference TRBV28 and TRBJ2-1, the full variable domain reads DVKVTQSSRYLVKRTGEKVFLECVQDMDHENMFWYRQDPGLGLRLIYFSYDVKMKEKGDIPEGYSVSREKKERFSLILESASTNQTSMYLCASSSGLADHNEQFFGPGTRLTVL.

J is TRBJ2-2 and V is TRBV10-2; 7 bases map to TRBD1. The CDR3 spans 15 residues. Germline CDR1 and CDR2: WSHSY and SAAADI. The V segment lost 0 bases and the J segment 3 bases; nucleotides outside the gene matches: 1. DNA of the CDR3: TGCGCCAGCAGTGAGTCGCAGGGGGACACCGGGGAGCTGTTTTTT. Its protein product is CASSESQGDTGELFF.

V and J are TRBV7-9 and TRBJ2-4; 7 positions match TRBD1. In germline, CDR1 is SEHNR, CDR2 FQNEAQ (reference sequence). The J segment lost 3 bases and the V segment lost 5 bases, leaving 13 bases of the junction unmatched. The CDR3 totals 17 residues. CDR3 DNA: TGTGCCAGCAGCGAAGGTTGGGCAGGGGGTGACAAAAACATTCAGTACTTC. Translation: CASSEGWAGGDKNIQYF.

This chain links TRBV7-3 with TRBJ1-3; D gene unclear. Germline V gives CDR1 SGHTA, CDR2 FQGTGA. Between the trimmed V and J ends, which lost 1 base and 4 bases, there was a span of 11 bases. The CDR3 is made up of 15 amino acids. Here the CDR3 DNA reads TGTGCCAGCAGCTTAATTTCGGGAGCCGGAAACACCATATATTTT. Its protein product is CASSLISGAGNTIYF.

This clone showed up just a few times. The genes are TRBV28 and TRBJ2-7, with TRBD2 matching over 7 bases. CDR3 size: 12 residues. The junction had 2 bases not matched to a gene; V was cut back by 5 bases and J by 4 bases. Germline-derived CDR1 and CDR2 are MDHEN and SYDVKM. The CDR3: CASSRGLYEQYV. The CDR3 nucleotides read TGTGCCAGCAGTCGGGGACTATACGAGCAGTACGTC.

The chain carries TRBV5-4 and TRBJ2-7; 9 bases line up with TRBD1. V was clipped by 5 bases and J by 5 bases; unmatched bases: 11. The CDR3 covers 15 residues. CDR1 SGHNT and CDR2 YYREEE come from the germline V gene (reference sequence). The CDR3 spells CASRAGTGMGNEQYF. The CDR3 nucleotides are TGTGCCAGCAGGGCCGGGACAGGGATGGGCAACGAGCAGTACTTC.

The chain is built from TRBV6-4 and TRBJ2-3; 11 positions agree with TRBD2. Germline V lookup: CDR1 MRHNA, CDR2 SNTAGT. This CDR3 region has 15 residues. V was clipped by 6 bases and J by 3 bases; unmatched bases: 5. This CDR3 is CASSQTSGATDTQYF. In DNA form, the CDR3 reads TGTGCCAGCAGCCAGACTAGCGGGGCAACAGATACGCAGTATTTT.

This chain links TRBV7-9 with TRBJ1-1; D is unclear. The CDR3 sequence is 13 residues long. Germline V CDR1 and CDR2: SEHNR, FQNEAQ (reference sequence). Trimming removed 6 bases from V and 0 bases from J, with 8 bases in between. The CDR3 DNA reads as TGTGCCAGCAGGGACGGGATGAACACTGAAGCTTTCTTT. Its translation is CASRDGMNTEAFF.

On this clone itself: The same CDR3 can be traced to other DNA sequences in this sample. CDR3 DNA sequence: TGCAGCGTGACACATCAGGGGAAGAACACTGAAGCTTTCTTT. Translated: CSVTHQGKNTEAFF. The chain uses TRBV29-1 and TRBJ1-1, with D possibly matching TRBD1 (6 bases). Germline V gene lookup returns CDR1 SQVTM and CDR2 ANQGSEA. V lost 6 bases to trimming and J lost 1 base, with 15 bases between them. The CDR3 spans 14 residues.

The genes are TRBV19 and TRBJ1-4; D call uncertain. V was pared by 3 bases and J by 10 bases, with 18 bases between. CDR1 is LNHDA, CDR2 SQIVND, per germline (reference sequence). The CDR3 runs to 15 residues. The CDR3 DNA sequence: TGTGCCAGTAGTATGTCGGGGAGTTCGGTTGGAAAACTGTTTTTT. It is translated as CASSMSGSSVGKLFF.

This clone was detected only a few times. V usage is TRBV27 and J usage is TRBJ1-1; D might be TRBD1 (6 bases). Germline V CDR1 and CDR2: MNHEY, SMNVEV (reference sequence). The CDR3 is 13 amino acids. V lost 7 bases, J lost 2 bases, and 11 bases lay in between. The CDR3 nucleotides are TGTGCCAGCACCAGGGGCATCAACACTGAAGCTTTCTTT. It codes for CASTRGINTEAFF.

The chain employs TRBV10-1 and TRBJ2-3, with TRBD2 as a possible D gene (6 bases). Germline CDR1 and CDR2: WNHNN and SYGVQD (reference sequence). V was clipped by 0 bases and J by 2 bases, with 15 bases between them. CDR3 length equals 17 residues. The CDR3 region is CASSESPTGEVTDTQYF. The CDR3 DNA reads as TGCGCCAGCAGTGAGTCCCCAACGGGGGAAGTCACAGATACGCAGTATTTT.

This clone was observed a few times. This chain joins TRBV6-1 and TRBJ2-1; perhaps TRBD1 as D (6 bases). The CDR3 has 15 amino acids. CDR1 is MNHNS, CDR2 SASEGT, per germline. The V end was cut by 4 bases, the J end by 7 bases, with 17 bases between. This CDR3 is CASSAYVSTGNEQFF. Written as DNA, the CDR3 is TGTGCCAGCAGTGCCTACGTATCAACAGGGAATGAGCAGTTCTTC.

The J gene is TRBJ1-5, the V gene TRBV19, with TRBD1 identical over 10 bases. This CDR3 region has 20 residues. The germline V gene encodes CDR1 LNHDA and CDR2 SQIVND (reference sequence). The junction had 18 bases not matched to a gene; V was cut back by 4 bases and J by 3 bases. CDR3 nucleotides: TGTGCCAGTAGTACCCTACCCGGGACAGGGGATTTTGTTGTCAATCAGCCCCAGCATTTT. Protein sequence: CASSTLPGTGDFVVNQPQHF.

A word on this clone: The DNA is left out, because the CDR3 cannot be placed on it with certainty; the CDR3 is given as TCRdb lists it. The chain carries TRBV27 and TRBJ1-2. Both ends counted, the CDR3 spans 14 residues. Germline assignment: CDR1 MNHEY and CDR2 SMNVEV (reference sequence). The CDR3 spells CASSFGNGGYGYTF.

The V and J genes are TRBV2 and TRBJ1-2, with 8 bases fitting TRBD1. Looked up from germline, CDR1 is SNHLY and CDR2 is FYNNEI. CDR3 length equals 15 residues. With V trimmed by 4 bases and J by 3 bases, 7 bases remained unmatched. The chain's CDR3 is CASSVGQGADYGYTF. The CDR3 nucleotides are TGTGCCAGCAGTGTTGGCCAGGGGGCTGACTATGGCTACACCTTC.